One sample yielded the 8 T cell receptor beta chains listed below, sequenced in a study of CD8+CD57+ T cells in acquired aplastic anemia. Template material for TCR beta VDJ and CDR3 profiling consisted of genomic DNA. MiXCR, applied by TCRdb to the reads, yields one record per CDR3 protein. The table has 200,000 to 300,000 distinct CDR3 sequences, approximately 79% seen once. The authors sequenced patients whose flow cytometry had shown CD8+CD57+ cell expansion. Sequenced material: sorted CD4+, CD8+, or CD8+CD57+ T cells (not recorded which) from PBMCs. Receptors were obtained from a human donor with aplastic anemia.

This clonotype is a singleton in its sample. No DNA is shown, since the ends of the CDR3 on it are uncertain; the CDR3 is the one TCRdb lists. The rearrangement joins TRBV7-2 to TRBJ2-6. Including both end residues, the CDR3 is 17 amino acids long. The germline V gene has CDR1 SGHTA and CDR2 FQGNSA. This CDR3 reads CASSLGVQRPSTSVLTF.

Notes on this clonotype: One junction end disagrees with the germline gene, perhaps due to a read error. The chain couples TRBV7-9 to TRBJ1-6; D perhaps matches TRBD1 (6 bases). Looked up from germline, CDR1 is SEHNR and CDR2 is FQNEAQ (reference sequence). The CDR3 length is 14 residues. CDR3 region: CASSWDRGHSPLQF. DNA for the CDR3: TGTGCCAGCAGCTGGGACCGGGGGCATTCACCCCTCCAGTTT.

In regard to this clonotype: Sequence at one end of the junction differs from germline and may be a read error. The V call is TRBV9, the J call TRBJ2-3; 8 bases are a match to TRBD1. The CDR3 spans 13 residues. In germline, CDR1 is SGDLS, CDR2 YYNGEE. DNA of the CDR3: TGTGCCAGCAGGGACTCGACAGGGGATAACTATTGCTTT. Its translation is CASRDSTGDNYCF.

This rearrangement joins TRBV7-8 to TRBJ2-3; D perhaps matches TRBD2 (5 bases). This CDR3 has 15 amino acids. CDR1 is SGHVS and CDR2 is FQNEAQ in the germline V gene. V was pared by 5 bases and J by 7 bases, with 19 bases between. CDR3 region: CASSVGGAAANTQYF. The DNA for the CDR3 is TGTGCCAGCAGCGTAGGAGGAGCGGCCGCTAATACGCAGTATTTT.

This clonotype was counted only a few times. The rearrangement joins TRBV9 to TRBJ2-4; D might be TRBD1 or TRBD2, each matching 6 bases. The V gene lost 3 bases and the J gene lost 6 bases, with 19 bases spanning the gap. CDR3 size: 16 residues. From germline, CDR1 is SGDLS and CDR2 YYNGEE. DNA of the CDR3: TGTGCCAGCAGCGAGTCGGGGGCAGGGGCTGGAAACATTCAGTACTTC. It yields the protein CASSESGAGAGNIQYF.

CDR3 coding DNA: TGTGCCAGCAGCTTAGAACTGACAGATTTACCCCTCCACTTT. This gives the protein CASSLELTDLPLHF. The rearrangement links TRBV11-3 to TRBJ1-6, with D possibly matching TRBD1 (5 bases). Trimming stripped 0 bases from V and 12 bases from J, with 12 bases between. Germline values: CDR1 SGHNT, CDR2 YENEEA. This CDR3 comprises 14 residues. The full variable domain, rest sourced from reference TRBV11-3 and TRBJ1-6, is EAGVVQSPRYKIIEKKQPVAFWCNPISGHNTLYWYLQNLGQGPELLIRYENEEAVDDSQLPKDRFSAERLKGVDSTLKIQPAELGDSAVYLCASSLELTDLPLHFGNGTRLTVT.

This clonotype came up a few times. The CDR3 end shows no conserved phenylalanine or tryptophan, and so a read error is likely. Because the CDR3's place on the DNA is in doubt, the DNA is left out and the CDR3 is given as listed by TCRdb. V usage is TRBV7-9 and J usage is TRBJ2-4; TRBD1, as called in the table, went unchecked against the DNA. Per the germline V gene, CDR1 is SEHNR and CDR2 is FQNEAQ (reference sequence). The CDR3 totals 12 residues, both ends included. The CDR3 sequence: CASSLAGGGQDE.

Details on this clonotype: Because the CDR3 is missing its conserved closing phenylalanine or tryptophan, this is likely a read error. The limits of the CDR3 on the DNA are not certain, so only TCRdb's listed CDR3 is given. V gene TRBV9 combines with J gene TRBJ1-1; the table's TRBD1 call for D was not verified on the DNA. In germline, CDR1 is SGDLS, CDR2 YYNGEE. The CDR3 contains 13 residues when both ends are counted. The CDR3 region is CASSAGTRQEGNI.